This T cell receptor (beta chain) was sequenced during a study of T cells in localized non-small cell lung cancer. Generated by immunoSEQ multiplex PCR, the TCRdb table keeps only in-frame clones and is missing some. Among about 60,000 clones listed, 85% to 90% were seen once. Study-wide results and caveats: Only one tumor region went through sequencing, so heterogeneity may still be there. Uninvolved neighboring lung showed the greatest T cell clonality, exceeding tumor. There were a median roughly 59 of the top 100 tumor clones appearing in adjacent lung.

Per the germline V gene, CDR1 is LNHDA and CDR2 is SQIVND (reference sequence). The CDR3 covers 14 residues. V dropped 7 bases and J dropped 10 bases, with 22 bases sitting between them. A word on this clone: What it recognizes is unknown.

This chain joins TRBV19 and TRBJ1-1, with a weak D call TRBD1 (6 bases). Material: peripheral blood, obtained before any cancer treatment. The TCR originated in a woman aged 40 to 75 with stage I lung adenocarcinoma. CDR3 region: CASTPPWGGEAAFF. The CDR3 nucleotides are TGTGCCAGTACCCCACCGTGGGGGGGCGAGGCAGCTTTCTTT.